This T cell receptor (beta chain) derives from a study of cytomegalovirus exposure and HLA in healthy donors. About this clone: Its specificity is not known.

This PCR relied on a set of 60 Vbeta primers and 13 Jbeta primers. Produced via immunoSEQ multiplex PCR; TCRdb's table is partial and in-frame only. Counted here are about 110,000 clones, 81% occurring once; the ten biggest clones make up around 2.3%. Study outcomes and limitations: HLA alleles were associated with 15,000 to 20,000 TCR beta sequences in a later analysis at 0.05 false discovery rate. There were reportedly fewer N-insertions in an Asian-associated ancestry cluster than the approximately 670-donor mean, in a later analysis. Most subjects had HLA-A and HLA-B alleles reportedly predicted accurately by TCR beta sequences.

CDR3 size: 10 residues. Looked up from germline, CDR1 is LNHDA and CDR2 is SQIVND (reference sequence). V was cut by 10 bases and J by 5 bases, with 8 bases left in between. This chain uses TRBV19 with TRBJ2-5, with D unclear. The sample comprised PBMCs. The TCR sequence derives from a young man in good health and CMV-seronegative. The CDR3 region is CATRQETQYF. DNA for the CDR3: TGTGCCACCAGGCAGGAGACCCAGTACTTC.